This TCR beta chain originates from a study of shared T cell receptors in the human thymus. This clone was seen a single time. Repertoires were generated with immunoSEQ multiplex PCR, while TCRdb's copy carries only in-frame clones and drops some. The table records 500,000 to 850,000 clones, about 87% of them present only once. Another study also made use of these data, one on human thymus T cells. From that report: Related studies noted strongly shared thymic repertoires across unrelated people.

Sequences were obtained from thymocytes. The TCR sequence derives from a boy younger than two with a congenital heart defect.

The CDR3, as DNA: TGTGCCAGCAGCCCGAAAAAGAGACAGGGTGGAGGATATGGCTACACCTTC. The encoded protein is CASSPKKRQGGGYGYTF. This chain uses TRBV5-6 with TRBJ1-2, with 7 bases matching TRBD1. This CDR3 region has 17 residues. Trimming at V came to 4 bases and at J to 5 bases, leaving 17 bases not matched to a gene. Germline V gives CDR1 SGHDT, CDR2 YYEEEE. Combining the CDR3 with reference TRBV5-6 and TRBJ1-2 gives the whole variable domain DAGVTQSPTHLIKTRGQQVTLRCSPKSGHDTVSWYQQALGQGPQFIFQYYEEEERQRGNFPDRFSGHQFPNYSSELNVNALLLGDSALYLCASSPKKRQGGGYGYTFGSGTRLTVV.